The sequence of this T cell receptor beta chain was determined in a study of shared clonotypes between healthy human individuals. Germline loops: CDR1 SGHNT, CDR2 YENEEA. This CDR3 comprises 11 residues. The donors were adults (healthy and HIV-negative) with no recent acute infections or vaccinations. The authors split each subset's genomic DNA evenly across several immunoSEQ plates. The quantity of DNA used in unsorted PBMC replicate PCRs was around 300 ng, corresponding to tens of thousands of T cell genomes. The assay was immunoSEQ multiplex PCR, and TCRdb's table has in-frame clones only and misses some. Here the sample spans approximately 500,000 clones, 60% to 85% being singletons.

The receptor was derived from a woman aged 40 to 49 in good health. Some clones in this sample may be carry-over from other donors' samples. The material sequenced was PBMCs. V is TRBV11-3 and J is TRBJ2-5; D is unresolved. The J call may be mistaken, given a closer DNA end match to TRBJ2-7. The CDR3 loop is CASSKGGEQYF. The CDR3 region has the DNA TGTGCCAGCAGCAAGGGTGGCGAGCAGTACTTC.